These 12 T cell receptor beta chains share one sample of origin, sequenced in a study of neurological immune-mediated disorders (dated by TCRdb to the late 2010s). The library was prepared using 5' RACE. The sequencer listed for this sample is Illumina HiSeq 2500. Using fastp trimming at Q25 and MiXCR clonotype assembly, TCRdb reanalyzed the public sequencing data and kept in-frame beta chains. Each record represents a unique CDR3 protein, reported with the most common genes and DNA among its rows. The sample data list about 28,000 distinct CDR3 sequences, and 6.6% of these were observed just once. In total, the top ten clones hold about 9% of the sample. The sequencing input was PBMCs. The receptors come from a woman in her forties or fifties in good health.

This clonotype came up many times. V is TRBV11-2 and J is TRBJ2-7; 9 nucleotides match TRBD1. Trimming removed 5 bases from V and 4 bases from J; junction bases left unmatched: 9. The germline gives CDR1 SGHAT, CDR2 FQNNGV. The CDR3 extends over 15 amino acids. The CDR3 here is CASSPRTGEGYEQYF. CDR3 coding DNA: TGTGCCAGCAGCCCCAGGACAGGGGAGGGTTACGAGCAGTACTTC.

The chain uses TRBV6-2 or TRBV6-3 and TRBJ1-2; tentative D call: TRBD1 (5 bases). V gave up 5 bases and J gave up 2 bases, with 12 bases separating them. CDR1 is MNHEY and CDR2 is SVGEGT in the germline V gene. This CDR3 is built from 14 residues. The DNA of the CDR3 is TGTGCCAGCAGTCGTCGGGAGGGGAACTATGGCTACACCTTC. This encodes CASSRREGNYGYTF.

This clonotype was counted ten times or more. The chain links TRBV6-6 to TRBJ2-7; unclear D gene. The CDR3 loop spans 14 amino acids. Trimming shortened V by 2 bases and J by 5 bases, and 13 bases separated the two germline ends. Germline V lookup: CDR1 MNHNY, CDR2 SVGAGI (reference sequence). The CDR3 region is CASSYGNVWDEQYF. In DNA form, the CDR3 reads TGTGCCAGCAGTTACGGCAACGTTTGGGACGAGCAGTACTTC.

The chain couples TRBV7-9 to TRBJ1-1; 7 nucleotides match TRBD1. Germline V gene sequence: CDR1 SEHNR, CDR2 FQNEAQ (reference sequence). The CDR3 is 17 residues long. V gave up 5 bases and J gave up 5 bases; unmatched junction bases: 17. The CDR3, as DNA: TGTGCCAGCAGCATAACACAGGGGCCGTTAAGGAAGACTGAAGCTTTCTTT. It codes for CASSITQGPLRKTEAFF.

This clonotype was seen repeatedly, ten times or more. The rearrangement uses TRBV20-1 and TRBJ2-4, with no clear D. The CDR3 sequence is 13 residues long. The V gene lost 4 bases and the J gene lost 2 bases, with 9 bases spanning the gap. The germline V gene has CDR1 DFQATT and CDR2 SNEGSKA (reference sequence). The CDR3 is CSATASTKNIQYF. Here the CDR3 DNA reads TGCAGTGCTACGGCTAGTACCAAAAACATTCAGTACTTC.

The rearrangement links TRBV7-9 to TRBJ1-1; D is undetermined. Per germline, CDR1 SEHNR and CDR2 FQNEAQ (reference sequence). The CDR3 runs to 17 residues. V was shortened by 1 base and J by 6 bases, with 21 bases between the two germline ends. CDR3 protein: CASSLVYPASLVSEAFF. In nucleotides, the CDR3 is TGTGCCAGCAGCTTAGTCTATCCCGCGTCATTAGTGTCTGAAGCTTTCTTT.

This clonotype was detected ten times or more. The chain carries TRBV28 and TRBJ2-3, with D maybe TRBD2 (5 bases). The germline V gene encodes CDR1 MDHEN and CDR2 SYDVKM. CDR3 length: 17 amino acids. Between the trimmed V and J ends, which lost 6 bases and 2 bases, there was a span of 21 bases. In nucleotides, the CDR3 is TGTGCCAGCAGCCCAGCGGTGAAGCAAGCGTACACAGATACGCAGTATTTT. This codes for CASSPAVKQAYTDTQYF.

The sample holds many counts of this clonotype. V is TRBV4-2 and J is TRBJ1-6; the match to TRBD1 covers 10 bases. Germline V gene data show CDR1 as LGHNA and CDR2 as YNFKEQ. The trim removed 0 bases at V and 7 bases at J, leaving 3 bases unmatched. The CDR3 is 16 residues long. DNA for the CDR3: TGTGCCAGCAGCCAAGAGGGGACAGGGGTGAATTCACCCCTCCACTTT. Protein: CASSQEGTGVNSPLHF.

This clonotype has at least ten counts. V is TRBV10-3 and J is TRBJ2-5, with 10 bases aligning to TRBD2. CDR3 length: 13 amino acids. V was pared by 6 bases and J by 5 bases, with 3 bases of the junction left unmatched. The V gene's germline CDR1 is ENHRY and CDR2 SYGVKD. The CDR3 DNA sequence: TGTGCCATCAGCGAGGGACTAGCGGAGACCCAGTACTTC. It translates to CAISEGLAETQYF.

This clonotype was found many times. The chain uses TRBV5-1 and TRBJ2-1, with a tentative D call TRBD1 (5 bases). The CDR3 loop spans 16 amino acids. Germline CDR1 is SGHRS and CDR2 is YFSETQ. V gave up 4 bases and J gave up 0 bases, with 14 bases separating them. CDR3 sequence: CASSRPGRDSYNEQFF. The CDR3 DNA sequence: TGCGCCAGCAGCCGTCCGGGCAGGGACTCCTACAATGAGCAGTTCTTC. Combining the CDR3 with reference TRBV5-1 and TRBJ2-1 gives the whole variable domain KAGVTQTPRYLIKTRGQQVTLSCSPISGHRSVSWYQQTPGQGLQFLFEYFSETQRNKGNFPGRFSGRQFSNSRSEMNVSTLELGDSALYLCASSRPGRDSYNEQFFGPGTRLTVL.

In this sample, this clonotype is medium-sized. The rearrangement uses TRBV27 and TRBJ2-3, with D perhaps TRBD1 (6 bases). Deletions cut 5 bases from V and 1 base from J, with 13 bases between. The germline V gene encodes CDR1 MNHEY and CDR2 SMNVEV (reference sequence). The CDR3 runs 15 residues. The CDR3 sequence: CASSRQVLGTDTQYF. Here the CDR3 DNA reads TGTGCCAGCAGTCGACAGGTATTGGGCACAGATACGCAGTATTTT.

This clonotype occurred many times. The chain is built from TRBV20-1 and TRBJ2-1; tentatively, D is TRBD1 or TRBD2 (5 bases each). In germline, CDR1 is DFQATT, CDR2 SNEGSKA (reference sequence). The CDR3 contains 14 residues. V was shortened by 3 bases and J by 13 bases, with 22 bases between the two germline ends. The CDR3 nucleotides are TGCAGTGCTAGTCGGGACGCCCACGTACAATTCCAGTTCTTC. Translating it yields CSASRDAHVQFQFF.